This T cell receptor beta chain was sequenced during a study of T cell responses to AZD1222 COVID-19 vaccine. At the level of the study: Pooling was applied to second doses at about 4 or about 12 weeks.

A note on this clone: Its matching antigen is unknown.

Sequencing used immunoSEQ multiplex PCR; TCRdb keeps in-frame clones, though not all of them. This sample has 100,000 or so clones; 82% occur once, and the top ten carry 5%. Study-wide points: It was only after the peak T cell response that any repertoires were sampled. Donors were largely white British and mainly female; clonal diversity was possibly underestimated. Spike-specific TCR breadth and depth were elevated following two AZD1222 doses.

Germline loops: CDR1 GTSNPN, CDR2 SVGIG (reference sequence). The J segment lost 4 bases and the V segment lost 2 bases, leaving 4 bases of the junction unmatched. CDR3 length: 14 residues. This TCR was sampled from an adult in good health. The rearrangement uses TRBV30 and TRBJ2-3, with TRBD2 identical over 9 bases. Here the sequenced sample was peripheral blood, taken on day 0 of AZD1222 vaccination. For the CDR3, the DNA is TGTGCCTGGAGTCCTAGCGGGGAGTCAGATACGCAGTATTTT. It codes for CAWSPSGESDTQYF.